What follows is one T cell receptor beta chain and its context. This entry comes from a study of blood T cell repertoires in COVID-19. Study as a whole: Material from acute and convalescent COVID-19 was sourced from the United States, Italy and Spain. T cells, B-cell-depleted T cells, or PBMCs supplied cDNA or gDNA.

Original processing methods: It was from reference gene primer amplification that nucleated cell counts were estimated. Using immunoSEQ multiplex PCR, the repertoire was profiled, and TCRdb retains in-frame clones only, with some absent. V and J calls and clone size are those listed in that table; D and trimming were worked out from the DNA. The repertoire has 200,000 to 250,000 clones, around 80% of them found once; the top ten carry roughly 7.8%. The CDR3 has 13 amino acids. CDR1 and CDR2 from the germline V gene are LGHDT and YNNKEL (reference sequence). J lost 5 bases, V lost 9 bases, and 8 bases had no gene match. During active infection, Seattle patients enrolled and were then monitored through disease.

J is TRBJ2-7 and V is TRBV3-1 (or the pseudogene TRBV3-2); 9 bases agree with TRBD2. Sequencing used peripheral blood. This receptor was taken from an elderly woman with COVID-19, enrolled during active disease. CDR3 in DNA: TGTGCCAGTACTCTAGCGGGACGTCACGAGCAGTACTTC. This encodes CASTLAGRHEQYF.